Presented here are 10 T cell receptor beta chains from one specimen sequenced in a study of CD8 T cells in ankylosing spondylitis. TCRdb fed the 5' RACE reads into MiXCR, producing one record per CDR3 protein. The table includes tens of thousands of distinct CDR3 sequences, about 5% detected once. Material for sequencing was blood, either unsorted or a sorted T cell fraction (not recorded which). The receptors stem from a male donor with ankylosing spondylitis or in good health (not recorded which).

This clonotype was seen repeatedly, ten times or more. The rearrangement links TRBV4-1 to TRBJ1-5; D is undetermined. Germline V gene sequence: CDR1 MGHRA, CDR2 YSYEKL. CDR3 length: 14 residues. Trimming removed 0 bases from V and 6 bases from J, with 9 bases in between. The CDR3 sequence: CASSQDSGVQPQHF. In DNA, the CDR3 is TGCGCCAGCAGCCAAGATTCGGGAGTTCAGCCCCAGCATTTT.

This clonotype was recorded at least ten times. This chain uses TRBV13 with TRBJ2-7, with 8 bases lining up with TRBD2. V shed 11 bases and J 1 base; nucleotides not matched to a gene: 19. CDR3 length: 17 amino acids. In germline, CDR1 is PRHDT, CDR2 FYEKMQ (reference sequence). The CDR3 coding sequence is TGTGCCGTCAGCTTAGGCCCGGGGGGGAGGCAGTCCTACGAGCAGTACTTC. Its protein is CAVSLGPGGRQSYEQYF.

This clonotype was counted ten times or more. The chain couples TRBV20-1 to TRBJ2-7; 10 bases are shared with TRBD2. The J segment lost 0 bases and the V segment lost 0 bases, leaving 2 bases of the junction unmatched. The CDR3 consists of 15 residues. The germline gives CDR1 DFQATT, CDR2 SNEGSKA (reference sequence). The CDR3 DNA sequence: TGCAGTGCTAGAGAGCTAGCGGGGGACTCCTACGAGCAGTACTTC. The encoded protein is CSARELAGDSYEQYF.

The J gene is TRBJ2-6, the V gene TRBV7-9, with TRBD2 identical over 7 bases. The trim removed 6 bases at V and 4 bases at J, leaving 6 bases unmatched. From germline, CDR1 is SEHNR and CDR2 FQNEAQ (reference sequence). The CDR3 loop spans 15 amino acids. CDR3 sequence (DNA): TGTGCCAGCAGTGGTGCGGGAGCCGGGGCCAACGTCCTGACTTTC. Protein: CASSGAGAGANVLTF.

At least ten counts were recorded for this clonotype. The chain recombines TRBV5-1 with TRBJ1-6; D is ambiguous. There are 16 residues in the CDR3. The V gene lost 4 bases and the J gene lost 0 bases, with 11 bases spanning the gap. From germline, CDR1 is SGHRS and CDR2 YFSETQ. The CDR3 region is CASSGGFGSYNSPLHF. CDR3 DNA: TGCGCCAGCAGCGGCGGCTTCGGCTCCTATAATTCACCCCTCCACTTT.

The sample holds many counts of this clonotype. V gene TRBV27 combines with J gene TRBJ2-7, with 11 bases aligning to TRBD2. CDR1 and CDR2 from the germline V gene are MNHEY and SMNVEV (reference sequence). This CDR3 contains 16 residues. V was clipped by 6 bases and J by 6 bases; unmatched bases: 13. For the CDR3, the DNA is TGTGCCAGCAGCTGGGGTACTAGCGGGGGATATACCGAGCAGTACTTC. Amino acids: CASSWGTSGGYTEQYF.

This clonotype was counted ten times or more. The V gene is TRBV27, the J gene TRBJ1-5; the match to TRBD1 covers 9 bases. This CDR3 comprises 15 residues. Per the germline V gene, CDR1 is MNHEY and CDR2 is SMNVEV (reference sequence). Trimming took 2 bases from V and 6 from J; bases not matched to a gene: 5. CDR3 sequence reads: CASSLAGTGSQPQHF. DNA for the CDR3: TGTGCCAGCAGTTTAGCCGGGACAGGGTCTCAGCCCCAGCATTTT.

This clonotype was found many times. CDR3: CASSARAGTGELFF. In DNA form, the CDR3 reads TGCGCCAGCAGTGCGAGAGCCGGCACCGGGGAGCTGTTTTTT. This chain connects TRBV10-2 to TRBJ2-2; the D is unclear. V lost 4 bases to trimming and J lost 4 bases, with 10 bases between them. CDR1 is WSHSY, CDR2 SAAADI, per germline. This CDR3 is 14 amino acids long.

This clonotype was picked up many times. The genes are TRBV7-2 and TRBJ2-2; D not resolved. CDR1 is SGHTA and CDR2 is FQGNSA in the germline V gene. The CDR3 totals 15 residues. The V end was cut by 1 base, the J end by 6 bases, with 12 bases between. This chain's CDR3 is CASSLGGSGPGELFF. In DNA, the CDR3 is TGTGCCAGCAGCTTAGGAGGATCCGGTCCCGGGGAGCTGTTTTTT. The full variable domain, its missing parts supplied by reference TRBV7-2 and TRBJ2-2, is GAGVSQSPSNKVTEKGKDVELRCDPISGHTALYWYRQSLGQGLEFLIYFQGNSAPDKSGLPSDRFSAERTGGSVSTLTIQRTQQEDSAVYLCASSLGGSGPGELFFGEGSRLTVL.

This clonotype was counted many times. This rearrangement joins TRBV5-4 to TRBJ2-2; 7 bases line up with TRBD1. V was pared by 0 bases and J by 4 bases, with 3 bases of the junction left unmatched. This CDR3 has 15 amino acids. Germline V gives CDR1 SGHNT, CDR2 YYREEE (reference sequence). The chain's CDR3 is CASSLGDRVTGELFF. The CDR3 nucleotides read TGTGCCAGCAGCTTGGGAGACAGGGTCACCGGGGAGCTGTTTTTT.